This is a list of T cell receptor beta chains from one sample in a study of tumor-infiltrating lymphocytes in oesophageal squamous cell carcinoma. TCRdb ran MiXCR on the PCR reads and lists one entry per CDR3 protein. The profile shows roughly 12,000 distinct CDR3 sequences, approximately 45% of them singletons. Sequencing input: normal esophageal tissue next to the tumor. These receptors were taken from a male donor with esophageal squamous cell carcinoma. CDR3s include the opening cysteine and the closing phenylalanine or tryptophan. The order of the fields is D gene, V gene, clone size, J gene, CDR3 DNA, CDR3 protein. A D gene is named only where the DNA matches it firmly. For some rows the clone size is stated as once, few or many, or as a class when expanded; others skip it.

d_call: TRBD1; v_call: TRBV7-2; clone_size: few; j_call: TRBJ2-5; cdr3_nt: TGTGCCAGCAGCCTCGGACAGGGAGTCTTAGAGACCCAGTACTTC; cdr3_aa: CASSLGQGVLETQYF
d_call: NA; v_call: TRBV28; clone_size: NA; j_call: TRBJ2-5; cdr3_nt: TGTGCCAGCGTCGGGAGCGGTCAGGGTTTTCGGGAGACCCAGTACTTC; cdr3_aa: CASVGSGQGFRETQYF
d_call: TRBD2; v_call: TRBV20-1; clone_size: once; j_call: TRBJ2-3; cdr3_nt: TGCAGTGCTAGTCCCCTAGCGGGAACCTACGAGCAGTACTTT; cdr3_aa: CSASPLAGTYEQYF
d_call: NA; v_call: TRBV6-1; clone_size: NA; j_call: TRBJ1-1; cdr3_nt: TGTGCCACACATCCCCCGGTTTGGAACACTGAAGCTTTCTTT; cdr3_aa: CATHPPVWNTEAFF
d_call: TRBD2; v_call: TRBV10-3; clone_size: NA; j_call: TRBJ2-1; cdr3_nt: TGTGCCATCAGTGGGGGACTAGCGGGAGGTGGCGAGCAGTTCTTC; cdr3_aa: CAISGGLAGGGEQFF
d_call: TRBD2; v_call: TRBV7-6; clone_size: NA; j_call: TRBJ2-1; cdr3_nt: TGTGCCAGCAGCCCCCGGACTAGCGGGGACTACAATGAGCAGTTCTTC; cdr3_aa: CASSPRTSGDYNEQFF
d_call: TRBD2; v_call: TRBV7-2; clone_size: medium-sized; j_call: TRBJ2-3; cdr3_nt: TGTGCCAGCAGCCCCCGGGGTGTGCGGGGGGGCCGTGTAGGCACAGATACGCAGTATTTT; cdr3_aa: CASSPRGVRGGRVGTDTQYF
d_call: TRBD2; v_call: TRBV5-4; clone_size: many; j_call: TRBJ2-2; cdr3_nt: TGTGCCAGCAGCTTGCTGTGGCTAGCGGGGAACACCGGGGAGCTGTTTTTT; cdr3_aa: CASSLLWLAGNTGELFF
d_call: NA; v_call: TRBV20-1; clone_size: few; j_call: TRBJ1-1; cdr3_nt: TGCAGTGCTCCCCTTAGTGGGAACACTGAAGCTTTCTTT; cdr3_aa: CSAPLSGNTEAFF
d_call: TRBD2; v_call: TRBV28; clone_size: NA; j_call: TRBJ2-1; cdr3_nt: TGTGCCAGCAGGAAGCGGGAAATCCCTCGGGGGGAGCAGTTCTTC; cdr3_aa: CASRKREIPRGEQFF
d_call: TRBD1; v_call: TRBV12-3/TRBV12-4; clone_size: medium-sized; j_call: TRBJ1-2; cdr3_nt: TGTGCCAGCAGACCCCCGGGACAGGGAGTGGATGGCTACACCTTC; cdr3_aa: CASRPPGQGVDGYTF
d_call: NA; v_call: TRBV24-1; clone_size: many; j_call: TRBJ2-3; cdr3_nt: TGTGCCACCAGTGTCGGAGGGTTCACAGATACGCAGTATTTT; cdr3_aa: CATSVGGFTDTQYF
d_call: TRBD1; v_call: TRBV7-6; clone_size: medium-sized; j_call: TRBJ2-7; cdr3_nt: TGTGCCAGCAGCCTCCGGACAGGGCCTTACTCCTACGAGCAGTACTTC; cdr3_aa: CASSLRTGPYSYEQYF
d_call: NA; v_call: TRBV12-3/TRBV12-4; clone_size: few; j_call: TRBJ2-5; cdr3_nt: TGTGCCAGCAGTTCCGAGGCTAATAGGGAGACCCAGTACTTC; cdr3_aa: CASSSEANRETQYF
d_call: NA; v_call: TRBV5-6; clone_size: medium-sized; j_call: TRBJ1-3; cdr3_nt: TGTGCCAGCAGCTACAGGCGCGGAAGGATTGGAGGGACTGGAAACACCATATATTTT; cdr3_aa: CASSYRRGRIGGTGNTIYF
d_call: NA; v_call: TRBV7-3; clone_size: NA; j_call: TRBJ2-1; cdr3_nt: TGTGCCAGCAGCTTAAGTGTGAGAACCTACAATGAGCAGTTCTTC; cdr3_aa: CASSLSVRTYNEQFF
d_call: TRBD2; v_call: TRBV5-1; clone_size: NA; j_call: TRBJ2-7; cdr3_nt: TGCGCCAGCAGCCCTAGCCCTAGCGGAGCCTCCTACGAGCAGTACTTC; cdr3_aa: CASSPSPSGASYEQYF